This T cell receptor beta chain was profiled in a study of control samples from healthy donors and cancer patients. Germline V lookup: CDR1 SGHDT, CDR2 YYEEEE. This CDR3 is built from 12 residues. V was pared by 2 bases and J by 3 bases, with 6 bases between. Generated by immunoSEQ multiplex PCR, the TCRdb table keeps only in-frame clones and is missing some. The data contain 120,000 or so clones, 70% to 90% of them seen just once; the ten biggest clones take up around 3%. The clonotype comes from a man in his 60s in good health. The chain couples TRBV5-6 to TRBJ2-7, with no clear D. The sample comprised blood. The CDR3 spells CASSLGIYEQYF. The CDR3 DNA is TGTGCCAGCAGCTTAGGCATCTACGAGCAGTACTTC.